Listed here are 28 T cell receptor beta chains from one sample, sequenced in a study of cytomegalovirus exposure and HLA in healthy donors. The PCR employed 60 Vbeta primers together with 13 Jbeta primers. The assay was immunoSEQ multiplex PCR, and TCRdb's table has in-frame clones only and misses some. This sample has some 150,000 clones, with 50% to 75% found just once. Sequencing was done on a sample of PBMCs. The receptors originated from an older woman in good health and CMV-seropositive.

The chain has TRBV19 and TRBJ2-7; TRBD2 might be the D (6 bases). CDR1 LNHDA and CDR2 SQIVND come from the germline V gene (reference sequence). V was clipped by 3 bases and J by 1 base, with 13 bases between them. This CDR3 is built from 15 residues. CDR3 sequence reads: CASSILPGLSYEQYF. CDR3 bases: TGTGCCAGTAGTATTCTCCCGGGACTTTCCTACGAGCAGTACTTC.

The genes are TRBV28 and TRBJ2-5, with 8 bases aligning to TRBD2. Germline V gene sequence: CDR1 MDHEN, CDR2 SYDVKM. Trimming at V came to 5 bases and at J to 6 bases, leaving 14 bases not matched to a gene. This CDR3 comprises 16 residues. CDR3 DNA: TGTGCCAGCAGTAGGCCGAGCGGGAGCTCTTTGAAGACCCAGTACTTC. Amino acids: CASSRPSGSSLKTQYF.

The V call is TRBV28, the J call TRBJ2-3, with a possible D match to TRBD2 (6 bases). Germline V CDR1 and CDR2: MDHEN, SYDVKM. This CDR3 is 15 amino acids long. Trimming stripped 3 bases from V and 2 bases from J, with 12 bases between. CDR3 sequence: CASSFGGVSTDTQYF. CDR3 DNA sequence: TGTGCCAGCAGTTTTGGCGGGGTATCCACAGATACGCAGTATTTT.

This clone was seen once. This chain links TRBV5-1 with TRBJ2-6; 9 bases are shared with TRBD1. Germline lookup yields CDR1 SGHRS and CDR2 YFSETQ. This CDR3 region has 18 residues. The ends lost 3 bases at V and 0 bases at J; junction bases unmatched: 7. The CDR3, as DNA: TGCGCCAGCAGCTCGGGACAGGGTTTTCTCTCTGGGGCCAACGTCCTGACTTTC. This sequence encodes CASSSGQGFLSGANVLTF.

The V and J genes are TRBV28 and TRBJ2-2; D is unresolved. V gave up 6 bases and J gave up 6 bases, with 14 bases separating them. This CDR3 is built from 14 residues. From germline, CDR1 is MDHEN and CDR2 SYDVKM. CDR3 loop: CASRVLATPGELFF. CDR3 bases: TGTGCCAGCAGAGTTTTGGCCACCCCCGGGGAGCTGTTTTTT. Full variable domain (remainder filled in from reference TRBV28 and TRBJ2-2): DVKVTQSSRYLVKRTGEKVFLECVQDMDHENMFWYRQDPGLGLRLIYFSYDVKMKEKGDIPEGYSVSREKKERFSLILESASTNQTSMYLCASRVLATPGELFFGEGSRLTVL.

The genes are TRBV18 and TRBJ1-6; TRBD1 aligns across 8 bases. CDR3 length: 17 amino acids. V gave up 3 bases and J gave up 7 bases; unmatched junction bases: 11. Germline CDR1 is KGHSH and CDR2 is LQKENI. The CDR3 reads CASSPRVGAGGNSPLHF. In nucleotides, the CDR3 is TGTGCCAGCTCACCTCGTGTAGGAGCAGGGGGCAATTCACCCCTCCACTTT.

This chain uses TRBV30 with TRBJ1-4; 7 bases map to TRBD1. Germline V lookup: CDR1 GTSNPN, CDR2 SVGIG (reference sequence). V lost 3 bases, J lost 8 bases, and 18 bases stayed unmatched. CDR3 length equals 17 residues. The DNA for the CDR3 is TGTGCCTGGAGCCTACCGGGACAGAGGCCCAAGGGGGAAAAACTGTTTTTT. Protein product: CAWSLPGQRPKGEKLFF.

The chain has TRBV27 and TRBJ1-4; maybe TRBD1 (6 bases). Per germline, CDR1 MNHEY and CDR2 SMNVEV (reference sequence). Trimming took 0 bases from V and 0 from J, leaving 17 bases between them. The CDR3 consists of 19 residues. Here the CDR3 DNA reads TGTGCCAGCAGTTTATCGATCAGGGGCCCACCGTCAACTAATGAAAAACTGTTTTTT. It encodes CASSLSIRGPPSTNEKLFF.

CDR3 in amino acids: CASSSSGGRAFF. In DNA form, the CDR3 reads TGTGCCAGCAGCTCGTCAGGGGGAAGAGCTTTCTTT. V and J are TRBV7-6 and TRBJ1-1; 7 bases are a match to TRBD1. J lost 10 bases, V lost 4 bases, and 6 bases had no gene match. This CDR3 has 12 amino acids. Germline V gene data show CDR1 as SGHVS and CDR2 as FNYEAQ. The entire variable domain, with the rest obtained from reference TRBV7-6 and TRBJ1-1, is as follows: GAGVSQSPRYKVTKRGQDVALRCDPISGHVSLYWYRQALGQGPEFLTYFNYEAQQDKSGLPNDRFSAERPEGSISTLTIQRTEQRDSAMYRCASSSSGGRAFFGQGTRLTVV.

V and J are TRBV12-5 and TRBJ2-3, with unresolved D. Germline CDR1 reads LGHNT; CDR2 reads FRNRAP. V lost 1 base, J lost 6 bases, and 5 bases lay in between. This CDR3 comprises 12 residues. The CDR3 region has the DNA TGTGCTAGTGGTTTGGACGGGGATACGCAGTATTTT. This translates into CASGLDGDTQYF. The full variable domain, rest sourced from reference TRBV12-5 and TRBJ2-3, is DARVTQTPRHKVTEMGQEVTMRCQPILGHNTVFWYRQTMMQGLELLAYFRNRAPLDDSGMPKDRFSAEMPDATLATLKIQPSEPRDSAVYFCASGLDGDTQYFGPGTRLTVL.

This clone was detected only a few times. V usage is TRBV7-3 and J usage is TRBJ1-6; 9 bases match TRBD1. The CDR3 is made up of 15 amino acids. V dropped 5 bases and J dropped 6; count of bases not matched to a gene: 5. The V gene's germline CDR1 is SGHTA and CDR2 FQGTGA. The CDR3 nucleotides read TGTGCCAGCAGCCGCGGGACAGGGAGTAATTCACCCCTCCACTTT. It translates to CASSRGTGSNSPLHF.

This clone was observed once. This chain links TRBV10-3 with TRBJ2-3, with no clear D. The CDR3 runs 13 residues. Trimming left V 3 bases short and J 1 base short, with 5 bases between. From germline, CDR1 is ENHRY and CDR2 SYGVKD. In DNA, the CDR3 is TGTGCCATCAGTGATTCCGGCACAGATACGCAGTATTTT. Translation gives CAISDSGTDTQYF.

The J gene is TRBJ2-3, the V gene TRBV9, with TRBD1 matching over 7 bases. The junction had 4 bases not matched to a gene; V was cut back by 0 bases and J by 3 bases. The CDR3 covers 15 residues. The V gene's germline CDR1 is SGDLS and CDR2 YYNGEE. The CDR3 is CASSVAGGQTDTQYF. In DNA, the CDR3 is TGTGCCAGCAGCGTAGCAGGGGGTCAAACAGATACGCAGTATTTT.

The rearrangement links TRBV29-1 to TRBJ2-3, with D uncertain. Germline CDR1 and CDR2: SQVTM and ANQGSEA. The V gene lost 4 bases and the J gene lost 2 bases, with 13 bases spanning the gap. The CDR3 is 14 residues long. CDR3 nucleotides: TGCAGCGTTGCAGGCTACTCGCCCACAGATACGCAGTATTTT. It specifies CSVAGYSPTDTQYF.

This rearrangement joins TRBV11-2 to TRBJ2-1, with TRBD2 identical over 8 bases. The CDR3 sequence is 15 residues long. Per the germline V gene, CDR1 is SGHAT and CDR2 is FQNNGV. V trimming: 5 bases; J trimming: 2 bases; junction bases outside the gene matches: 5. CDR3 sequence reads: CASSKTSGTYNEQFF. The CDR3 bases are TGTGCCAGCAGCAAAACTAGCGGCACCTACAATGAGCAGTTCTTC.

This clone was detected a few times. The chain combines TRBV28 with TRBJ1-2, with D possibly being TRBD1 (6 bases). The germline gives CDR1 MDHEN, CDR2 SYDVKM. This CDR3 is 15 amino acids long. Between the trimmed V and J ends, which lost 1 base and 3 bases, there was a span of 12 bases. CDR3 nucleotides: TGTGCCAGCAGTTTATCCAGGGGTGGCCACTATGGCTACACCTTC. Translation: CASSLSRGGHYGYTF.

The chain joins TRBV7-2 to TRBJ1-4; 9 bases line up with TRBD1. V lost 5 bases to trimming and J lost 1 base; unmatched junction nucleotides: 2. Germline V gene data show CDR1 as SGHTA and CDR2 as FQGNSA. The CDR3 covers 15 residues. The CDR3 here is CASSPDRGTNEKLFF. DNA for the CDR3: TGTGCCAGCAGCCCGGACAGGGGAACTAATGAAAAACTGTTTTTT.

The J gene is TRBJ2-5, the V gene TRBV9; 14 bases are shared with TRBD2. The CDR3 is 15 residues long. Germline-derived CDR1 and CDR2 are SGDLS and YYNGEE. The junction had 6 bases not matched to a gene; V was cut back by 8 bases and J by 3 bases. The CDR3 sequence is CASGLAGGDKETQYF. The CDR3 coding sequence is TGTGCCAGTGGACTAGCGGGAGGAGACAAAGAGACCCAGTACTTC.

The gene calls are TRBV18 and TRBJ2-3; D is perhaps TRBD1 (6 bases). V was cut by 3 bases and J by 0 bases, with 16 bases left in between. This CDR3 comprises 17 residues. Germline CDR1 is KGHSH and CDR2 is LQKENI. The CDR3 region is CASSPGYGTPSTDTQYF. The CDR3 bases are TGTGCCAGCTCACCCGGATACGGGACACCGAGCACAGATACGCAGTATTTT. The whole variable domain, remainder taken from reference TRBV18 and TRBJ2-3, is NAGVMQNPRHLVRRRGQEARLRCSPMKGHSHVYWYRQLPEEGLKFMVYLQKENIIDESGMPKERFSAEFPKEGPSILRIQQVVRGDSAAYFCASSPGYGTPSTDTQYFGPGTRLTVL.

The V call is TRBV10-1, the J call TRBJ2-1; 8 bases are shared with TRBD2. V dropped 5 bases and J dropped 6; count of bases not matched to a gene: 9. Germline V gene sequence: CDR1 WNHNN, CDR2 SYGVQD (reference sequence). The CDR3 sequence is 15 residues long. The CDR3 DNA is TGCGCCAGCAGTCATTCCGGGACTAGGGTCAATGAGCAGTTCTTC. Translation gives CASSHSGTRVNEQFF.

The chain links TRBV27 to TRBJ2-7; TRBD2 aligns across 7 bases. Germline CDR1 is MNHEY and CDR2 is SMNVEV (reference sequence). The CDR3 covers 14 residues. V dropped 3 bases and J dropped 3; count of bases not matched to a gene: 5. The CDR3 DNA reads TGTGCCAGCAGTTTGGCGGGAGTGAGCTACGAGCAGTACTTC. It yields the protein CASSLAGVSYEQYF.

This clone was detected only a few times. This chain links TRBV27 with TRBJ1-3, with D unclear. CDR1 and CDR2 (germline): MNHEY, SMNVEV (reference sequence). Trimming removed 5 bases from V and 0 bases from J, with 5 bases in between. The CDR3 is made up of 13 amino acids. The CDR3 here is CASSPRSGNTIYF. Written as DNA, the CDR3 is TGTGCCAGCAGTCCCCGCTCTGGAAACACCATATATTTT.

This clone was recorded once. This chain connects TRBV27 to TRBJ1-1, with a possible D match to TRBD1 (5 bases). V dropped 0 bases and J dropped 5 bases, with 13 bases sitting between them. CDR3 length equals 15 residues. Per germline, CDR1 MNHEY and CDR2 SMNVEV (reference sequence). The CDR3 DNA is TGTGCCAGCAGTTTATCGTTTACAGCAGGGACTGAAGCTTTCTTT. Residues: CASSLSFTAGTEAFF.

The chain links TRBV25-1 to TRBJ2-5; the D is unclear. Germline lookup yields CDR1 MGHDK and CDR2 SYGVNS. This CDR3 has 15 amino acids. Trimming left V 5 bases short and J 4 bases short, with 17 bases between. CDR3 residues: CASSPPYDSSETQYF. The DNA of the CDR3 is TGTGCCAGCAGTCCACCCTATGACTCCTCAGAGACCCAGTACTTC.

The gene calls are TRBV5-1 and TRBJ2-5; 7 bases are shared with TRBD1. The CDR3 is 16 amino acids. Unmatched junction bases numbered 10, after V lost 0 bases and J lost 5 bases. From germline, CDR1 is SGHRS and CDR2 YFSETQ. The CDR3 DNA follows: TGCGCCAGCAGCTTGGGACATAGGGGGCTTCTGGAGACCCAGTACTTC. Residues: CASSLGHRGLLETQYF.

This clone was seen only a few times. This rearrangement joins TRBV9 to TRBJ2-1, with 7 positions matching TRBD1. The CDR3 spans 15 residues. The V gene's germline CDR1 is SGDLS and CDR2 YYNGEE. Trimming at V came to 3 bases and at J to 6 bases, leaving 9 bases not matched to a gene. CDR3 DNA sequence: TGTGCCAGCAGCGCCATGACAGGGCAGTTCAATGAGCAGTTCTTC. The encoded protein is CASSAMTGQFNEQFF.

The chain links TRBV7-9 to TRBJ1-2; tentative D call: TRBD1 (5 bases). The germline gives CDR1 SEHNR, CDR2 FQNEAQ (reference sequence). The V and J ends lost 5 bases and 4 bases respectively, with 17 bases between them. The length of the CDR3 is 15 residues. CDR3 in amino acids: CASSVRQFGGYGYTF. The CDR3 DNA reads TGTGCCAGCAGCGTAAGACAGTTCGGGGGCTATGGCTACACCTTC.

The chain employs TRBV4-1 and TRBJ2-1; TRBD2 agrees at 9 bases. Germline CDR1 MGHRA, CDR2 YSYEKL. CDR3 size: 15 residues. The V gene end was trimmed by 1 base and the J gene end by 6 bases; junction bases not matched to a gene: 4. The CDR3 DNA reads as TGCGCCAGCAGCCAAGTTGATAGCGGGGGCAATGAGCAGTTCTTC. Protein: CASSQVDSGGNEQFF.